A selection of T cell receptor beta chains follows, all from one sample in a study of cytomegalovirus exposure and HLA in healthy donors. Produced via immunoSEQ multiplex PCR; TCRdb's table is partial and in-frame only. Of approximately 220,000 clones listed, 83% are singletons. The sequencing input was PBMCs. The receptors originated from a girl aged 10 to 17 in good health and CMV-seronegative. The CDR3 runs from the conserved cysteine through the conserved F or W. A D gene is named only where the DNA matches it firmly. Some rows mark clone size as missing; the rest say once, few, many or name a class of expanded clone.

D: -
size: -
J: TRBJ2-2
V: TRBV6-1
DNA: TGTGCCAGCCGCCCCCCGGGAGTTACCGGGGAGCTGTTTTTT
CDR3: CASRPPGVTGELFF

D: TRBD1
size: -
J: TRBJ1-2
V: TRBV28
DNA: TGTGCCAGCAGTTTACCGGACAGGGATCTGTATGGCTACACCTTC
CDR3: CASSLPDRDLYGYTF

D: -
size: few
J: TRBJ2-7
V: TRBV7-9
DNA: TGTGCCAGCAGCTTTGGCGGCACTTCCTACGAGCAGTACTTC
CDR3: CASSFGGTSYEQYF

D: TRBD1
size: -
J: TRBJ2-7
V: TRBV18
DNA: TGTGCCAGCTCACCTCTAACGGGACAGGGGACCTACGAGCAGTACTTC
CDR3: CASSPLTGQGTYEQYF

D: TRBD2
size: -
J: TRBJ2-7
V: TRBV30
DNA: TGTGCCTGGACGACGGGGGGCTACGAGCAGTACTTC
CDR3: CAWTTGGYEQYF

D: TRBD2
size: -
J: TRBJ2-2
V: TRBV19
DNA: TGTGCCAGTAGTTCCCTTAGACTAGCTGGCGCCGGGGAGCTGTTTTTT
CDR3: CASSSLRLAGAGELFF

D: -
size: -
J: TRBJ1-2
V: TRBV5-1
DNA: TGCGCCAGCAGCTTAACCGCAGGGGCCGGCTATGGCTACACCTTC
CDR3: CASSLTAGAGYGYTF

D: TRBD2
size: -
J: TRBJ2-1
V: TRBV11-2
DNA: TGTGCCAGCAGCATTCGGGGGGGGGTCTCCTACAATGAGCAGTTCTTC
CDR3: CASSIRGGVSYNEQFF

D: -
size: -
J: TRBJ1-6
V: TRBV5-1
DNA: TGCGCCAGCAGCTTGAGCGGGGTTAAATCACCCCTCCACTTT
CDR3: CASSLSGVKSPLHF

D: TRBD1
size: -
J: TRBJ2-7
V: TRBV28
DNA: TGTGCCAGCAGTTTCGGGACAGTCGAGCAGTACTTC
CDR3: CASSFGTVEQYF

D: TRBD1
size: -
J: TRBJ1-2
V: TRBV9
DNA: TGTGCCAGCAGCGTAGTGGCTGACCGGGACAGGGAGAACTATGGCTACACCTTC
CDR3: CASSVVADRDRENYGYTF

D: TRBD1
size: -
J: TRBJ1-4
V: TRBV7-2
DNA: TGTGCCAGCAGCTTAGCCTCCGGGACAGGGGAAAAACTGTTTTTT
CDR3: CASSLASGTGEKLFF

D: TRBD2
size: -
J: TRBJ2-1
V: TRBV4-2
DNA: TGTGCCAGCAGCCATCCCGGACTAGCGGGGGGGCCGGATGAGCAGTTCTTC
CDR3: CASSHPGLAGGPDEQFF

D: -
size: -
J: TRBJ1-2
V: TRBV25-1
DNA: TGTGCCAGCAGTGAATCGGGCAGGGGAAGGTCCTATGGCTACACCTTC
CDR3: CASSESGRGRSYGYTF

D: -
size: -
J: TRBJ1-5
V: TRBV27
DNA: TGTGCCACCCAGGGTCCGTATAGCAATCAGCCCCAGCATTTT
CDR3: CATQGPYSNQPQHF

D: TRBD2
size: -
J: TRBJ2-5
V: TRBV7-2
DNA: TGTGCCAGCAGCTTTGGCGGGGGGGCCTTAGAGACCCAGTACTTC
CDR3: CASSFGGGALETQYF

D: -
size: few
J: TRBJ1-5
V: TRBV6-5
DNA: TGTGCCAGCAGTGGGGGAGGTTTCAATCAGCCCCAGCATTTT
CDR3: CASSGGGFNQPQHF

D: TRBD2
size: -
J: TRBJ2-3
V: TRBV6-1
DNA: TGTGCCAGCAGTGGGGACCGGACTAGCGGGAGTAGCGATACGCAGTATTTT
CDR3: CASSGDRTSGSSDTQYF

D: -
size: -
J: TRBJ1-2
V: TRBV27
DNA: TGTGCCAGCAGTGGCCGACGTTTGAGGGATAGTTATGGCTACACCTTC
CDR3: CASSGRRLRDSYGYTF

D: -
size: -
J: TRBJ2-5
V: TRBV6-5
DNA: TGTGCCAGCAGTTCTCCCCAAGAGACCCAGTACTTC
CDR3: CASSSPQETQYF

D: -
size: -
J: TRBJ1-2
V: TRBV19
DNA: TGTGCCAGTAGATTCAAGGGAGCGGGAGGCTACACCTTC
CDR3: CASRFKGAGGYTF

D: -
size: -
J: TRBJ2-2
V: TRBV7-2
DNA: TGTGCCAGCAGGCGACATCCCAGGGAATCAACCGGGGAGCTGTTTTTT
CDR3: CASRRHPRESTGELFF

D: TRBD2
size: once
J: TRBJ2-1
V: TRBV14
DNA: TGTGCCAGCGGGGGAGGGCACCTCAAGCTCTTC
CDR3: CASGGGHLKLF

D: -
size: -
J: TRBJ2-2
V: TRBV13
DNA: TGTGCCAGCAGCCCACAGGACACCGGGGAGCTGTTTTTT
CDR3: CASSPQDTGELFF

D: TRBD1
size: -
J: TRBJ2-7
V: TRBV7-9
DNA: TGTGCCAGCAGTCAAACCGGGACAGGGACGTCCTACGAGCAGTACTTC
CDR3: CASSQTGTGTSYEQYF

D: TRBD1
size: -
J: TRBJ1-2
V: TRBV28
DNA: TGTGCCAGCAGTTGGCTCGAAAAGGACAGGGATGGCTACACCTTC
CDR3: CASSWLEKDRDGYTF

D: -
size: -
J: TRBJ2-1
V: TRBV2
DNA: TGTGCCATCGAGCGGACCCCTTTCGACAATGAGCAGTTCTTC
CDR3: CAIERTPFDNEQFF

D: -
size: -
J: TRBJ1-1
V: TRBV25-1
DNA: TGTGCCAGCAGTGAAGGGGGGAGGGCTTTCTTT
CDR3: CASSEGGRAFF

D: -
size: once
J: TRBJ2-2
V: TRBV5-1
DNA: TGCGCCAGCAGCTTACAAAACACCGGGGAGCTGTTTTTT
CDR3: CASSLQNTGELFF

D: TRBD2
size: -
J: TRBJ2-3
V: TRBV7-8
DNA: TGTGCCAGCAGCTTGATACTAGCGGGGGGAGGGGATACGCAGTATTTT
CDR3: CASSLILAGGGDTQYF

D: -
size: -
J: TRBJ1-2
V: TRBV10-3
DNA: TGTGCCATCAGTGAAGTTAGGGGGACACGGGCTGCTAACTATGGCTACACCTTC
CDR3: CAISEVRGTRAANYGYTF

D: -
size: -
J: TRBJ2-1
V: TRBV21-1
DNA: TGTGCCAGCAGCAAAGGGTTTTGCGGGAGGTCTATCAATGAGCAGTTCTTC
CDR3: CASSKGFCGRSINEQFF

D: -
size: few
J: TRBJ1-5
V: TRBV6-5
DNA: TGTGCCAGCAGCCACCGACAGGCCCAGCCCCAGCATTTT
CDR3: CASSHRQAQPQHF

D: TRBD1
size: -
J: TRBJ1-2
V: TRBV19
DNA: TGTGCCAGTAGTCAGGGGGTTAACTATGGCTACACCTTC
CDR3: CASSQGVNYGYTF

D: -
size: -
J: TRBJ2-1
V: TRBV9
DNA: TGTGCCAGCAGCGTCGATACAGGGATCAATGAGCAGTTCTTC
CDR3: CASSVDTGINEQFF

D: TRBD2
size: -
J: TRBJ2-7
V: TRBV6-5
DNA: TGTGCCAGCAGCTCGGGACTAGGGTACGAGCAGTACTTC
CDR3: CASSSGLGYEQYF

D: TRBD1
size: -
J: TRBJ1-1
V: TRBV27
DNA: TGTGCCAGCAGTAACTCCAGGGGGCCGGTGAACACTGAAGCTTTCTTT
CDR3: CASSNSRGPVNTEAFF

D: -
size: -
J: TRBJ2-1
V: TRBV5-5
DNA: TGTGCCAGCAGTGGGACATTATACAATGAGCAGTTCTTC
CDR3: CASSGTLYNEQFF

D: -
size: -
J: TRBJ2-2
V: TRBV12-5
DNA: TGTGCTAGTGGTCGGGGAATCTCCGGGGAGCTGTTTTTT
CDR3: CASGRGISGELFF

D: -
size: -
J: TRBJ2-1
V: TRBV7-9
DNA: TGTGCCAGCAGCTTACGCGGGGGCCCACAGAATGAGCAGTTCTTC
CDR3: CASSLRGGPQNEQFF

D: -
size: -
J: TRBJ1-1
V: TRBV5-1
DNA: TGCGCCAGCAGCTTGGATCTGGGAGGAACTGAAGCTTTCTTT
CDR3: CASSLDLGGTEAFF

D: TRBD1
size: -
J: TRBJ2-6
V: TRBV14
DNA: TGTGCCAGCAGCCAAGGGACAGGACGAATCTCTGGGGCCAACGTCCTGACTTTC
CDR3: CASSQGTGRISGANVLTF

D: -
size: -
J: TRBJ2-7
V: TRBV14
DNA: TGTGCCAGCAGCCAAGACCTAGCGCGACTCTACGAGCAGTACTTC
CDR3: CASSQDLARLYEQYF

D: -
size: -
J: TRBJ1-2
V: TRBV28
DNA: TGTGCCAGCAGTTCTCTAGGACAGAGGATATCCTATGGCTACACCTTC
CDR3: CASSSLGQRISYGYTF

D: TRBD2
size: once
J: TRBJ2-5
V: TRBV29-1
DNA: TGCAGCGTTGGGCTAGCGGGAGGAGAGACCCAGTACTTC
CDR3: CSVGLAGGETQYF

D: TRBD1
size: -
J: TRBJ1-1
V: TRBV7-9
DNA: TGTTCCAGCAGCTTAAGTACTGGGACAGGGGGCGGGAAAGCTTTCTTT
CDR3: CSSSLSTGTGGGKAFF

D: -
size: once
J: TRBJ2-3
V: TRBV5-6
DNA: TGTGCCAGCAGCTTGGGTCCAGGTTCCACAGATACGCAGTATTTT
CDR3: CASSLGPGSTDTQYF

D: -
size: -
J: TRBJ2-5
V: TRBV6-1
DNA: TGTGCCAGCAGTTATTCGGAGACCCAGTACTTC
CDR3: CASSYSETQYF